A selection of T cell receptor beta chains follows, all from one sample in a study of T cell responses to AZD1222 COVID-19 vaccine. Sequenced by immunoSEQ multiplex PCR; TCRdb stores in-frame clones only, minus some. The sample carries 100,000 to 150,000 clones, over 85% recorded once. This specimen was peripheral blood, taken on day 0 of AZD1222 vaccination. The source is an adult in good health. The CDR3 runs from the conserved cysteine through the conserved F or W. D genes are given only for firm matches. Size values are once, few and many counts, or a class for expanded clones, and some rows have none.

size,D,J,V,CDR3,DNA
.,.,TRBJ1-4,TRBV5-1,CASSLAAGANEKLFF,TGCGCCAGCAGCTTGGCGGCGGGGGCAAATGAAAAACTGTTTTTT
once,.,TRBJ1-5,TRBV10-2,CASRGQSNQPQHF,TGCGCCAGCAGAGGACAGAGCAATCAGCCCCAGCATTTT
.,.,TRBJ1-2,TRBV5-1,CASSRSGAEEGYTF,TGCGCCAGCAGCCGATCGGGGGCCGAGGAGGGCTACACCTTC
.,TRBD1,TRBJ1-1,TRBV6-2/TRBV6-3,CASSLATGPYTEAFF,TGTGCCAGCAGTTTGGCGACAGGGCCGTACACTGAAGCTTTCTTT
.,.,TRBJ1-3,TRBV18,CASSPRRLPSGNTIYF,TGTGCCAGCTCACCAAGACGGCTTCCCTCTGGAAACACCATATATTTT
.,.,TRBJ1-2,TRBV21-1,CASSPPGTERNGYTF,TGTGCCAGCAGCCCTCCAGGGACAGAGAGGAATGGCTACACCTTC
once,.,TRBJ2-1,TRBV5-1,CASSGQNSYNEQFF,TGCGCCAGCAGTGGGCAGAACTCCTACAATGAGCAGTTCTTC
.,.,TRBJ2-7,TRBV6-1,CASSEAGYEQYF,TGTGCCAGCAGTGAGGCCGGCTACGAGCAGTACTTC
.,.,TRBJ1-2,TRBV30,CAWTPQAHYGYTF,TGTGCCTGGACCCCCCAGGCTCACTATGGCTACACCTTC
.,.,TRBJ1-1,TRBV5-1,CASSSSTDAQPAFF,TGCGCCAGCAGCTCCTCGACAGATGCCCAGCCCGCTTTCTTT